The 11 T cell receptor beta chains below come from one sample, sequenced in a study of PD-1 blockade in classical Hodgkin lymphoma. Produced via immunoSEQ multiplex PCR; TCRdb's table is partial and in-frame only. Of some 53,000 clones in the sample, around nine tenths were seen once. Stated time point: cycle 4 day 1 (C4D1), after six to seven weeks of nivolumab. Every one of the patients relapsed after autologous stem cell transplantation (brentuximab vedotin exposure was variable). Sequences were derived from peripheral blood mononuclear cells (PBMCs), sampled before the fourth cycle of nivolumab. The source is a human donor with classical Hodgkin lymphoma.

CDR3 nucleotides: TGTGCCACCAGCAGAGGGGACAGGGAGACTGAAGCTTTCTTT. As protein: CATSRGDRETEAFF. The rearrangement uses TRBV15 and TRBJ1-1; 9 bases are shared with TRBD1. Germline values: CDR1 LNHNV, CDR2 YYDKDF (reference sequence). Trimming removed 1 base from V and 5 bases from J; junction bases left unmatched: 2. This CDR3 has 14 amino acids.

This clone was seen once. V is TRBV9 and J is TRBJ1-1, with 7 positions matching TRBD1. Germline assignment: CDR1 SGDLS and CDR2 YYNGEE. The CDR3 spans 13 residues. V shed 4 bases and J 4 bases; nucleotides not matched to a gene: 4. The CDR3 region has the DNA TGTGCCAGCAGCCCGGGACAGCTCACTGAAGCTTTCTTT. Residues: CASSPGQLTEAFF.

This clone was seen once. The V gene is TRBV7-2, the J gene TRBJ1-2; D gene ambiguous. The CDR3 sequence is 13 residues long. The V gene's germline CDR1 is SGHTA and CDR2 FQGNSA. V was shortened by 4 bases and J by 4 bases, with 10 bases between the two germline ends. The CDR3 sequence: CASSSRVAYGYTF. As DNA, the CDR3 is TGTGCCAGCAGCTCAAGGGTTGCCTATGGCTACACCTTC. The variable domain in full, with the rest retrieved from reference TRBV7-2 and TRBJ1-2, is GAGVSQSPSNKVTEKGKDVELRCDPISGHTALYWYRQSLGQGLEFLIYFQGNSAPDKSGLPSDRFSAERTGGSVSTLTIQRTQQEDSAVYLCASSSRVAYGYTFGSGTRLTVV.

The rearrangement links TRBV27 to TRBJ2-7, with D perhaps TRBD1 (6 bases). The CDR3 is 14 amino acids. The V gene lost 2 bases and the J gene lost 3 bases, with 11 bases spanning the gap. Germline assignment: CDR1 MNHEY and CDR2 SMNVEV (reference sequence). The CDR3 DNA follows: TGTGCCAGCAGTTTAATGGACAGCTACTACGAGCAGTACTTC. Translating it yields CASSLMDSYYEQYF.

The rearrangement links TRBV6-5 to TRBJ2-2; D uncertain. Trimming removed 2 bases from V and 5 bases from J, with 12 bases in between. This CDR3 contains 15 residues. The germline CDR1 and CDR2 sequences are MNHEY and SVGAGI. The CDR3 DNA is TGTGCCAGCAGTTACGACCCTCTCAGTACCGGGGAGCTGTTTTTT. This codes for CASSYDPLSTGELFF.

The chain joins TRBV28 to TRBJ2-7; unclear D gene. Trimming pared 5 bases from V and 6 bases from J, leaving 8 bases between. Germline-derived CDR1 and CDR2 are MDHEN and SYDVKM. The CDR3 totals 11 residues. CDR3 sequence reads: CASSRGGEQYF. CDR3 nucleotides: TGTGCCAGCAGTCGCGGCGGCGAGCAGTACTTC.

This clone was counted only a few times. The V gene is TRBV6-1, the J gene TRBJ2-3; D unclear. Deletions cut 1 base from V and 1 base from J, with 3 bases between. The germline CDR1 and CDR2 sequences are MNHNS and SASEGT. CDR3 length equals 13 residues. The chain's CDR3 is CASSEVGTDTQYF. The CDR3 DNA reads as TGTGCCAGCAGTGAAGTGGGCACAGATACGCAGTATTTT.

The rearrangement uses TRBV2 and TRBJ2-7; D gene uncertain. CDR3 length: 15 residues. V lost 3 bases and J 6 bases, leaving 18 bases between the germline ends. Germline values: CDR1 SNHLY, CDR2 FYNNEI. The CDR3 nucleotides are TGTGCCAGCAGTGAGTATTCAGGCGGCCTTGGCGAGCAGTACTTC. Its translation: CASSEYSGGLGEQYF.

The V and J genes are TRBV10-3 and TRBJ1-5; 8 bases align to TRBD1. Germline CDR1 and CDR2: ENHRY and SYGVKD. This CDR3 has 13 amino acids. V lost 10 bases and J lost 3; bases outside the gene matches: 5. The CDR3 sequence is CASTGQANQPQHF. The CDR3 coding sequence is TGTGCCAGCACGGGACAGGCCAATCAGCCCCAGCATTTT.

As DNA, the CDR3 is TGCGCCAGCAGCCAGGTACGAGGGGGTGCAGATACGCAGTATTTT. Translated, it gives CASSQVRGGADTQYF. The rearrangement links TRBV4-1 to TRBJ2-3; D possibly corresponds to TRBD1 (6 bases). This CDR3 contains 15 residues. Germline CDR1 is MGHRA and CDR2 is YSYEKL. V lost 3 bases, J lost 4 bases, and 14 bases lay in between.

This rearrangement joins TRBV9 to TRBJ2-7; 9 positions match TRBD2. This CDR3 has 14 amino acids. V lost 4 bases and J lost 2; bases outside the gene matches: 4. CDR1 and CDR2 from the germline V gene are SGDLS and YYNGEE. The CDR3 DNA follows: TGTGCCAGCAGCCCGGGACTAGCCGCCTACGAGCAGTACTTC. Its translation is CASSPGLAAYEQYF. Filled out from reference TRBV9 and TRBJ2-7, the complete variable domain reads DSGVTQTPKHLITATGQRVTLRCSPRSGDLSVYWYQQSLDQGLQFLIQYYNGEERAKGNILERFSAQQFPDLHSELNLSSLELGDSALYFCASSPGLAAYEQYFGPGTRLTVT.